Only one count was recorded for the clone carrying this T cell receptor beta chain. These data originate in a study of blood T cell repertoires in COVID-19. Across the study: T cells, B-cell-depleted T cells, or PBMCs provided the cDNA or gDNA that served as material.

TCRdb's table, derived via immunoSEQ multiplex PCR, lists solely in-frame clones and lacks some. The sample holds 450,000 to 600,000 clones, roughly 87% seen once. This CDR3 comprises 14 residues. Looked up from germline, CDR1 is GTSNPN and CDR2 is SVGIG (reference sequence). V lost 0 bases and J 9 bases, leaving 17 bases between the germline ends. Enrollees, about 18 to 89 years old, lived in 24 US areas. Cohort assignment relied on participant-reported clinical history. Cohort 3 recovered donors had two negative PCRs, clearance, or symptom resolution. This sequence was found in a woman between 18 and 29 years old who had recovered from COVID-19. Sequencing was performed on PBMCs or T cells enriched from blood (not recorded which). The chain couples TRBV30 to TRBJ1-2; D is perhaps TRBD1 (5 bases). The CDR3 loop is CAWSVRGAGISYTF. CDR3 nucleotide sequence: TGTGCCTGGAGTGTACGTGGGGCAGGAATTAGCTACACCTTC.